A single TCR beta chain is shown here with its context. The antigen is not known. The CDR3 covers 16 residues. Germline V lookup: CDR1 SGHTA, CDR2 FQGNSA. The V gene end was trimmed by 0 bases and the J gene end by 6 bases; junction bases not matched to a gene: 8. The sample originates from a study of shared clonotypes between healthy human individuals. Study overall: Each donor's CD4 naive and CD4 memory cells filled three plates apiece, CD8 naive two, and CD8 memory one. Notes on the study in general: Tissues were not sampled, only blood, and their repertoires likely differ. Sorted-subset sequencing was shown by rarefaction to be incomplete despite large depth.

Memory CD4+ cells were the fraction left after CD45RA+ naive selection. The data were produced by immunoSEQ multiplex PCR, yet TCRdb's version contains in-frame clones alone and is incomplete. The sample contains about 670,000 clones, 60% to 80% of which appear only once. The source of this sequence is a woman under 40 in good health. The sample comprised memory CD4+ T cells sorted from blood. Subset here: CD45RA-negative fraction. V usage is TRBV7-2 and J usage is TRBJ2-1; 7 bases fit TRBD2. The CDR3: CASSLARLAVGNEQFF. CDR3 DNA sequence: TGTGCCAGCAGCTTAGCGAGGCTAGCGGTCGGCAATGAGCAGTTCTTC. Using reference TRBV7-2 and TRBJ2-1 for the parts outside the CDR3, the full variable domain is GAGVSQSPSNKVTEKGKDVELRCDPISGHTALYWYRQSLGQGLEFLIYFQGNSAPDKSGLPSDRFSAERTGGSVSTLTIQRTQQEDSAVYLCASSLARLAVGNEQFFGPGTRLTVL.